A single sample gave rise to the 10 T cell receptor beta chains below, sequenced in a study of T-cell memory formation after mild COVID-19. TCRdb analysed the 5' RACE reads with MiXCR anew, one entry per CDR3 protein. Of 300,000 to 400,000 distinct CDR3 sequences detected, roughly 13% appear once; the ten largest clones hold 22%. The sample comprised PBMCs or a T cell subset sorted from them (not recorded which). These receptors originate from a man between 18 and 35 years old who had mild COVID-19 (a few samples of this study predate the infection). Cell type and time point are not known.

The J gene is TRBJ2-7, the V gene TRBV4-2; no clear D gene. Germline CDR1 and CDR2: LGHNA and YNFKEQ. This CDR3 has 14 residues. The germline V and J ends were trimmed by 0 bases and 2 bases, with 8 bases remaining between them. In DNA, the CDR3 is TGTGCCAGCAGCCAAGAAGTGGCCACCTACGAGCAGTACGTC. Amino acids: CASSQEVATYEQYV.

This clonotype was observed at least ten times. The J gene is TRBJ1-4, the V gene TRBV9; 7 bases map to TRBD1. The V and J ends lost 3 bases and 8 bases, in that order; junction bases with no gene match: 10. Germline CDR1 reads SGDLS; CDR2 reads YYNGEE. CDR3 length: 15 amino acids. This chain's CDR3 is CASSAYGTAGEKLFF. The CDR3 DNA is TGTGCCAGCAGCGCGTACGGGACAGCTGGCGAAAAACTGTTTTTT.

This sequence joins TRBV15 and TRBJ2-2, with D unresolved. The CDR3 has 12 residues. Trimming shortened V by 1 base and J by 9 bases, and 6 bases separated the two germline ends. CDR1 and CDR2 (germline): LNHNV, YYDKDF (reference sequence). In DNA form, the CDR3 reads TGTGCCACCAGCAGAGTTTCACGGGAGCTGTTTTTT. It is translated as CATSRVSRELFF.

Only a few counts were recorded for this clonotype. This chain links TRBV18 with TRBJ2-3; D remains unclear. Per the germline V gene, CDR1 is KGHSH and CDR2 is LQKENI. Trimming took 2 bases from V and 3 from J, leaving 6 bases between them. The CDR3 spans 13 residues. The CDR3 DNA reads as TGTGCCAGCTCACCAAGGGATACAGATACGCAGTATTTT. As protein: CASSPRDTDTQYF.

This clonotype has just a few counts. The chain uses TRBV20-1 and TRBJ2-7; a possible D gene is TRBD2 (6 bases). In germline, CDR1 is DFQATT, CDR2 SNEGSKA (reference sequence). Between the trimmed V and J ends, which lost 6 bases and 4 bases, there was a span of 10 bases. This CDR3 is built from 11 residues. The CDR3, as DNA: TGCAGTGCCAGTGGGGGGTACGAGCAGTACTTC. This encodes CSASGGYEQYF.

The rearrangement uses TRBV6-2 or TRBV6-3 and TRBJ2-1; 10 bases match TRBD1. Germline CDR1 MNHEY, CDR2 SVGEGT. The CDR3 runs 14 residues. Trimming removed 7 bases from V and 6 bases from J; junction bases left unmatched: 6. CDR3 residues: CASIDRGLSNEQFF. CDR3 DNA sequence: TGTGCCAGCATCGACAGGGGGCTAAGCAATGAGCAGTTCTTC.

This clonotype turned up a few times. J is TRBJ2-3 and V is TRBV5-1, with 9 bases fitting TRBD2. There are 16 residues in the CDR3. J was trimmed by 2 bases and V by 4 bases; bases with no gene match: 8. Germline-derived CDR1 and CDR2 are SGHRS and YFSETQ. This CDR3 reads CASSQRLAADTDTQYF. The CDR3 DNA reads as TGCGCCAGCAGCCAACGACTAGCGGCCGACACAGATACGCAGTATTTT.

At least ten counts were recorded for this clonotype. The genes are TRBV6-5 and TRBJ2-2; possibly TRBD2 for D (7 bases). Germline CDR1 is MNHEY and CDR2 is SVGAGI. CDR3 length: 16 residues. V was pared by 6 bases and J by 1 base, with 15 bases between. This chain's CDR3 is CASRSIGGRNTGELFF. In DNA, the CDR3 is TGTGCCAGCAGAAGTATCGGGGGGCGGAACACCGGGGAGCTGTTTTTT.

This clonotype has more than one count but fewer than ten. The chain uses TRBV20-1 and TRBJ2-1; 10 positions agree with TRBD2. CDR3 length: 15 residues. V gave up 6 bases and J gave up 5 bases; unmatched junction bases: 10. CDR1 DFQATT and CDR2 SNEGSKA come from the germline V gene (reference sequence). CDR3 protein: CSALGVAGGNNEQFF. The CDR3 region has the DNA TGCAGTGCCCTCGGAGTAGCGGGGGGAAACAATGAGCAGTTCTTC.

This clonotype was detected many times. The gene calls are TRBV11-2 and TRBJ2-3, with 8 bases identical to TRBD2. CDR1 is SGHAT and CDR2 is FQNNGV in the germline V gene. This CDR3 spans 15 amino acids. V gave up 4 bases and J gave up 3 bases; unmatched junction bases: 6. The CDR3 DNA reads TGTGCCAGCAGCTCCCGGGGGGGCCCGACAGATACGCAGTATTTT. Translation gives CASSSRGGPTDTQYF.